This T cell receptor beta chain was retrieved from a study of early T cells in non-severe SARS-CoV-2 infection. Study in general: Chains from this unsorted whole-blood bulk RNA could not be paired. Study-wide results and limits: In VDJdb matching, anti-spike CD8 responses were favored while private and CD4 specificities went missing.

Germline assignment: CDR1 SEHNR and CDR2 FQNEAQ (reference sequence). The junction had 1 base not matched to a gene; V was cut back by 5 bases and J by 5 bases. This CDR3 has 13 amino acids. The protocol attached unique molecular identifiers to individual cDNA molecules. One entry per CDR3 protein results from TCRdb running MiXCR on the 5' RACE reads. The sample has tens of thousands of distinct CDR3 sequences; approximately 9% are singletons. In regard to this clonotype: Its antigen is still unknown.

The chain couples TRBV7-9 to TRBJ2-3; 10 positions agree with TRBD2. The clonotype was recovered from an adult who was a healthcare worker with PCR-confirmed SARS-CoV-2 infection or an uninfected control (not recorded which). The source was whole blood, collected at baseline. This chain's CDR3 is CASSKRGGDTQYF. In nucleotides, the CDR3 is TGTGCCAGCAGCAAGCGGGGGGGAGATACGCAGTATTTT.